This is a list of T cell receptor beta chains from one sample in a study of T cell repertoires in cytomegalovirus infection. Using its own MiXCR run on the reads, TCRdb lists one record per CDR3 protein. The top ten hold around 8.7% of the sample, which has about 260,000 distinct CDR3 sequences, around 13% seen once. Sequenced input: PBMCs. The receptor source for this set is a human donor in good health (CMV status not recorded). Some clones in this sample may be carry-over from other donors' samples. Each CDR3 is given with its conserved first and last residue. The D gene is left open where the match is weak. Clone size is given for some rows only: seen once, a few or many times, or a class if the clone is expanded.

d_call clone_size j_call v_call cdr3_nt cdr3_aa
. many TRBJ2-5 TRBV7-8 TGTGCCAGCACCCCAGGTGTAGCCGAAGGGGAGACCCAGTACTTC CASTPGVAEGETQYF
. . TRBJ1-1 TRBV7-3 TGTGCCAGCAGCTTATTCATCTCCACTGAAGCTTTCTTT CASSLFISTEAFF
TRBD2 few TRBJ2-3 TRBV13 TGTGCCAGCAGCCTGCACACGCGGCTGAATGGGCGGGGGGGCGGAGATACGCAGTATTTT CASSLHTRLNGRGGGDTQYF
TRBD1 many TRBJ2-3 TRBV6-6 TGTGCCAGCAGTTACTCAAGGACAGGATTCACAGATACGCAGTATTTT CASSYSRTGFTDTQYF
. many TRBJ2-3 TRBV12-3/TRBV12-4 TGTGCCAGCAGCCCAATCGGGATAAACCCAGATACGCAGTATTTT CASSPIGINPDTQYF
. . TRBJ2-1 TRBV24-1 TGTGCCACCAGTGACGCCGGGGGAGGCCCCTACAATGAGCAGTTCTTC CATSDAGGGPYNEQFF
. many TRBJ2-7 TRBV20-1 TGCAGTGCTAGAGATCCCGGGACACTCTACGAGCAGTACTTC CSARDPGTLYEQYF
TRBD2 medium-sized TRBJ2-5 TRBV7-8 TGTGCCAGCAGCCCCCTCCGGACTAGCGGGTTAACCCAAGAGACCCAGTACTTC CASSPLRTSGLTQETQYF
. many TRBJ2-2 TRBV5-1 TGCGCCAGCAGCTTGGATCCTGGAGGGTACACCGGGGAGCTGTTTTTT CASSLDPGGYTGELFF
TRBD2 . TRBJ2-7 TRBV28 TGTGCCAGCAGGGTAGCGGGTTACTCCTACGAGCAGTACTTC CASRVAGYSYEQYF
. few TRBJ1-2 TRBV5-4 TGTGCCAGCAGCGGAACAGGAGGGCTGGATGGCTACACCTTC CASSGTGGLDGYTF
TRBD2 many TRBJ2-1 TRBV28 TGTGCCAGCAGTTTTCCCGGACTAGCGGGAGCTAATGAGCAGTTCTTC CASSFPGLAGANEQFF
. few TRBJ2-2 TRBV5-6 TGTGCCAGCAGCTTTGTCTCCGGGGAGCTGTTTTTT CASSFVSGELFF
. . TRBJ2-5 TRBV20-1 TGCAGTGCTGTTAAAGAGACCCAGTACTTC CSAVKETQYF
TRBD2 many TRBJ2-1 TRBV12-3/TRBV12-4 TGTGCCAGCAGGGTGGAGGGACTAGCGGGAGGGAGTAATGAGCAGTTCTTC CASRVEGLAGGSNEQFF
. few TRBJ1-6 TRBV20-1 TGCAGTGCTAGAGCCCTCCTCCCGGGGGGGGGGTCCTATAATTCACCCCTCCACTTT CSARALLPGGGSYNSPLHF
. many TRBJ2-6 TRBV6-1 TGTGCCAGCAGGGATAGCGGTATCTCTGGGGCCAACGTCCTGACTTTC CASRDSGISGANVLTF
. many TRBJ1-2 TRBV7-2 TGTGCCAGCAGCGCCGACAGTAGCTATGGCTACACCTTC CASSADSSYGYTF
. many TRBJ1-4 TRBV7-2 TGTGCCAGCAGCTTCGGACAGTTTAATGAAAAACTGTTTTTT CASSFGQFNEKLFF
. . TRBJ1-5 TRBV4-1 TGCGCCAGCAGCCAACATGGACAGATACAGCCCCAGCATTTT CASSQHGQIQPQHF
. many TRBJ2-7 TRBV12-3/TRBV12-4 TGTGCCAGCAGTAGCTGGTCGGGTGTTTCGGACGAGCAGTACTTC CASSSWSGVSDEQYF
TRBD1 many TRBJ1-4 TRBV7-2 TGTGCCAGCAGCTTGGGGGACAGCCGAAATGAAAAACTGTTTTTT CASSLGDSRNEKLFF
. . TRBJ1-5 TRBV12-3/TRBV12-4 TGTGCCAGCAGTTTCAGGTTGAATAGCAATCAGCCCCAGCATTTT CASSFRLNSNQPQHF
. . TRBJ1-5 TRBV6-6 TGTGCCAGCAGTCCCCACCTTGCGGGGAACCAGCCCCAGCATTTT CASSPHLAGNQPQHF
. . TRBJ1-1 TRBV29-1 TGCAGCGTCGCGCGGGACACCGGGACTGAAGCTTTCTTT CSVARDTGTEAFF
. many TRBJ2-1 TRBV25-1 TGTGCCAGCAGTGAACCCCTTACCGGAAACAATGAGCAGTTCTTC CASSEPLTGNNEQFF
. . TRBJ1-1 TRBV19 TGTGCCAGTAGTATAGAAGGCATGAGGATACCTGAAGCTTTCTTT CASSIEGMRIPEAFF
. . TRBJ1-2 TRBV5-1 TGCGCCAGCAGCTTGGGGAGAAAGGCTAACTATGGCTACACCTTC CASSLGRKANYGYTF
. . TRBJ1-1 TRBV20-1 TGCAGTGCTAGGAACCCTACTTTGAACACTGAAGCTTTCTTT CSARNPTLNTEAFF
TRBD1 . TRBJ2-6 TRBV9 TGTGCCAGCAGCGCGACAGGGGGGATTGACTCTGGGGCCAACGTCCTGACTTTC CASSATGGIDSGANVLTF
. . TRBJ1-2 TRBV11-2 TGTGCCAGCAGCTTAGTCAGGGGCTATGGCTACACCTTC CASSLVRGYGYTF
. once TRBJ1-1 TRBV5-1 TGCGCCAGCAGCGGTGAGGGGGGGAACACTGAAGCTTTCTTT CASSGEGGNTEAFF
. . TRBJ2-7 TRBV12-3/TRBV12-4 TGTGCCAGCAGTCCTGACTTCGGAGAGCAGTACTTC CASSPDFGEQYF
. many TRBJ2-7 TRBV7-2 TGTGCCAGCAGCTTAGTACGGGGTTTAACCTACGAGCAGTACTTC CASSLVRGLTYEQYF
. many TRBJ1-1 TRBV6-5 TGTGCCACCCTCCCCGAGGCCAGCACTGAAGCTTTCTTT CATLPEASTEAFF
. many TRBJ1-2 TRBV7-8 TGTGCCAGCAGCTTACTGGACAGACGTCCCTTGTATGGCTACACCTTC CASSLLDRRPLYGYTF
. . TRBJ2-5 TRBV20-1 TGCAGTGCCGGGATCCCAGAAGAGACCCAGTACTTC CSAGIPEETQYF
. . TRBJ2-1 TRBV11-2 TGTGCCAGCAGCTTAGAACGACGGCTAAGGCGGTTCTTC CASSLERRLRRFF
. . TRBJ2-5 TRBV18 TGTGCCAGCTCACCGATTACCGGGTCACAAGAGACCCAGTACTTC CASSPITGSQETQYF
. . TRBJ2-7 TRBV29-1 TGCAGCGTCCTCAGGAGCTCCTACGAGCAGTACTTC CSVLRSSYEQYF
. many TRBJ2-3 TRBV7-2 TGTGCCAGCAGCTTAAGTGGCACGGGGGCCGATACGCAGTATTTT CASSLSGTGADTQYF
. many TRBJ2-3 TRBV7-2 TGTGCCAGCAGCCCGCGGGGAATCACAGATACGCAGTATTTT CASSPRGITDTQYF
. . TRBJ1-5 TRBV14 TGTGCCAGCAGCCGACTGACACTCTATAGCAATCAGCCCCAGCATTTT CASSRLTLYSNQPQHF
TRBD2 . TRBJ2-2 TRBV20-1 TGCAGTGCACTACTAGCGGGAGGGTTAATACTGTCCGGGGAGCTGTTTTTT CSALLAGGLILSGELFF
TRBD2 few TRBJ2-1 TRBV20-1 TGCAGTGCGGACGGGACTAGCGAGAACAATGAGCAGTTCTTC CSADGTSENNEQFF
TRBD2 many TRBJ2-5 TRBV6-2/TRBV6-3 TGTGCCAGCGAAACGGGAGGTGGGGGTCAAGAGACCCAGTACTTC CASETGGGGQETQYF
TRBD1 . TRBJ1-5 TRBV10-2 TGCGCCAGCAGTGGGCAGGGACAGCAGCCCCAGCATTTT CASSGQGQQPQHF
. many TRBJ2-1 TRBV19 TGTGCCAGTAGTATCCCGGTTTACAATGAGCAGTTCTTC CASSIPVYNEQFF
. few TRBJ1-1 TRBV20-1 TGCAGTGCTAGACTACGGGAACAGGGTACGATGAACACTGAAGCTTTCTTT CSARLREQGTMNTEAFF
. few TRBJ2-7 TRBV5-6 TGTGCCAGCAGCAGAACAGGGAGGTACGAGCAGTACTTC CASSRTGRYEQYF
TRBD2 many TRBJ2-3 TRBV7-8 TGTGCCAGCAGCTTAGACCTCGCTAGCGGCCGCACAGATACGCAGTATTTT CASSLDLASGRTDTQYF
TRBD2 . TRBJ2-7 TRBV20-1 TGCAGTGCCCGGGGACTAGCGGGGGGAGAGCAGTACTTC CSARGLAGGEQYF
TRBD1 . TRBJ1-5 TRBV6-5 TGTGCCAGCACAGGGGGGGGGCGAGATCAGCCCCAGCATTTT CASTGGGRDQPQHF
TRBD1 many TRBJ2-7 TRBV7-8 TGTGCCAGCAGCTTAGGGTTGGGGACAGCCTACGAGCAGTACTTC CASSLGLGTAYEQYF
. . TRBJ2-7 TRBV7-9 TGTGCCACCCAGTCGAAGGGGGGCTACGAGCAGTACTTC CATQSKGGYEQYF
TRBD2 few TRBJ2-3 TRBV20-1 TGCAGTGCTAGAGCCCCACTAGCGGGGTTCACAGATACGCAGTATTTT CSARAPLAGFTDTQYF